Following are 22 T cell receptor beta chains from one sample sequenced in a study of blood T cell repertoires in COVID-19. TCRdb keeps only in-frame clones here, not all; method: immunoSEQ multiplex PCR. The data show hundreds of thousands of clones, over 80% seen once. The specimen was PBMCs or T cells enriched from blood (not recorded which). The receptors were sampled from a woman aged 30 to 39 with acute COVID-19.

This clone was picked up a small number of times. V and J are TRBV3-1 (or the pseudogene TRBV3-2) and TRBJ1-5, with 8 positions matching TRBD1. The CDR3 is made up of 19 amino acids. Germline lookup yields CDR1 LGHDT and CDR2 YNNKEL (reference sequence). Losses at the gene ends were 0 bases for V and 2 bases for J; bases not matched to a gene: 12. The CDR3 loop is CASSQEVRGREVGNQPQHF. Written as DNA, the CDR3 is TGTGCCAGCAGCCAAGAAGTCAGGGGGCGCGAGGTTGGCAATCAGCCCCAGCATTTT.

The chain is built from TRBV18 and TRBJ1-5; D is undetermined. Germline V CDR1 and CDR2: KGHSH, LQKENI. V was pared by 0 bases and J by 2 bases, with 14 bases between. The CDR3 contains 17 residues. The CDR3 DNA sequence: TGTGCCAGCTCACCACCGAGGGTGGCAGGCGGCAATCAGCCCCAGCATTTT. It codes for CASSPPRVAGGNQPQHF.

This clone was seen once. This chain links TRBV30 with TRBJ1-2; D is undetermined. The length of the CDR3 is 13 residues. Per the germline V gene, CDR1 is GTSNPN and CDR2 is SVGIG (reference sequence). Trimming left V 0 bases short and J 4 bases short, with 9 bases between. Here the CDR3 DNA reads TGTGCCTGGAGTGTACGAGGGTTCTATGGCTACACCTTC. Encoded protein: CAWSVRGFYGYTF.

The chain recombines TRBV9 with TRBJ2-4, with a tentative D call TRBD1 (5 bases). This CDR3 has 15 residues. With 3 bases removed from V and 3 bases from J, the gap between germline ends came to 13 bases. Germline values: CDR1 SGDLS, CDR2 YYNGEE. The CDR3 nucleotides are TGTGCCAGCAGCGGGGATTCAGGGATCAAAAACATTCAGTACTTC. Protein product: CASSGDSGIKNIQYF. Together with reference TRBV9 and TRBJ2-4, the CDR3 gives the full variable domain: DSGVTQTPKHLITATGQRVTLRCSPRSGDLSVYWYQQSLDQGLQFLIQYYNGEERAKGNILERFSAQQFPDLHSELNLSSLELGDSALYFCASSGDSGIKNIQYFGAGTRLSVL.

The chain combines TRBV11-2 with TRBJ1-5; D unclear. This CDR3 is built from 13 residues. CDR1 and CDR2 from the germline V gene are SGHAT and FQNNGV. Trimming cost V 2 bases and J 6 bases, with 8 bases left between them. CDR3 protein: CASSLWEGQPQHF. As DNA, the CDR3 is TGTGCCAGCAGCTTATGGGAGGGTCAGCCCCAGCATTTT. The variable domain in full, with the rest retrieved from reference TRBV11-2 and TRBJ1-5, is EAGVAQSPRYKIIEKRQSVAFWCNPISGHATLYWYQQILGQGPKLLIQFQNNGVVDDSQLPKDRFSAERLKGVDSTLKIQPAKLEDSAVYLCASSLWEGQPQHFGDGTRLSIL.

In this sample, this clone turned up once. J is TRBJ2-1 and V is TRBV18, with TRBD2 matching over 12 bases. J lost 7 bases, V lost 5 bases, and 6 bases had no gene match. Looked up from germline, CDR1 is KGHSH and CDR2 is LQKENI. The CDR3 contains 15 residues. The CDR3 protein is CASSLSSGGENEQFF. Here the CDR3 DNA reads TGTGCCAGCTCATTATCTAGCGGGGGGGAAAATGAGCAGTTCTTC. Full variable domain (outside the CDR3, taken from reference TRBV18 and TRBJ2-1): NAGVMQNPRHLVRRRGQEARLRCSPMKGHSHVYWYRQLPEEGLKFMVYLQKENIIDESGMPKERFSAEFPKEGPSILRIQQVVRGDSAAYFCASSLSSGGENEQFFGPGTRLTVL.

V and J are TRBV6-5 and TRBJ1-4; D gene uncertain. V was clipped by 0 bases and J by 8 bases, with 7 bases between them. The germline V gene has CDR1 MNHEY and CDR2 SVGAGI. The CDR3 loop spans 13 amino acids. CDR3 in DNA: TGTGCCAGCAGTTACTCCCGCAGGGAAAAACTGTTTTTT. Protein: CASSYSRREKLFF.

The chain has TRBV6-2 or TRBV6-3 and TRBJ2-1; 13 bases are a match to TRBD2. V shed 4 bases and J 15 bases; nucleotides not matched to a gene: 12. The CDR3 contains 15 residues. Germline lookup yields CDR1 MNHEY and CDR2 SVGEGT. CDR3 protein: CASSFGTSGAAVGFF. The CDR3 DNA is TGTGCCAGCAGTTTCGGGACTAGCGGGGCGGCCGTCGGGTTCTTC.

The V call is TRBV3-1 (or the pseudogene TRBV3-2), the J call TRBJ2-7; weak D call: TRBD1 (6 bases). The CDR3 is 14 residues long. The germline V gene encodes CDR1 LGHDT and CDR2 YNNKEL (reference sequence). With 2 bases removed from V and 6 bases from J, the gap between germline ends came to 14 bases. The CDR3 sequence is CASSQPRQAAEQYF. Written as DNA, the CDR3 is TGTGCCAGCAGCCAACCCAGACAGGCGGCCGAGCAGTACTTC.

CDR3 in amino acids: CASSSTVNTEAFF. The CDR3 DNA reads as TGTGCCAGCAGCTCAACAGTGAACACTGAAGCTTTCTTT. V gene TRBV7-9 combines with J gene TRBJ1-1; D is undetermined. The CDR3 covers 13 residues. Germline V gives CDR1 SEHNR, CDR2 FQNEAQ (reference sequence). V was pared by 4 bases and J by 0 bases, with 6 bases between.

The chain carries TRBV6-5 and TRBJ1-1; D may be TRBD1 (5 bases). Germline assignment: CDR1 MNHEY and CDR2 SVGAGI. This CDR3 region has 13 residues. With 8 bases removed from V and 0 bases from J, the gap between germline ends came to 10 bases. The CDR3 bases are TGTGCCAGCTACAGGTCCCTGAACACTGAAGCTTTCTTT. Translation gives CASYRSLNTEAFF.

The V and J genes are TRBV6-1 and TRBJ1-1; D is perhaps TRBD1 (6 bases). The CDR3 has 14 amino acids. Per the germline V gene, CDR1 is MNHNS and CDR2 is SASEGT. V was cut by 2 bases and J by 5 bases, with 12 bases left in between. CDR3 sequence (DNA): TGTGCCAGCAGTGAACGACAGGATCCTACTGAAGCTTTCTTT. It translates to CASSERQDPTEAFF.

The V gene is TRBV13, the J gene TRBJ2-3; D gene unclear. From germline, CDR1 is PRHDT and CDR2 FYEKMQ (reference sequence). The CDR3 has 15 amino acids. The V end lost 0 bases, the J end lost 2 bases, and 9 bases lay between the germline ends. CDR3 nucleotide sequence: TGTGCCAGCAGCTTAGGAATCAGAACCACAGATACGCAGTATTTT. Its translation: CASSLGIRTTDTQYF.

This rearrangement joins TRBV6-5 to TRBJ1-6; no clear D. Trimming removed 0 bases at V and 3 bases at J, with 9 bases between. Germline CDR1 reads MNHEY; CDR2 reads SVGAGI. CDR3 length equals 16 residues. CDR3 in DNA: TGTGCCAGCAGTTACTCTACGCGGGGCTATAATTCACCCCTCCACTTT. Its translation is CASSYSTRGYNSPLHF.

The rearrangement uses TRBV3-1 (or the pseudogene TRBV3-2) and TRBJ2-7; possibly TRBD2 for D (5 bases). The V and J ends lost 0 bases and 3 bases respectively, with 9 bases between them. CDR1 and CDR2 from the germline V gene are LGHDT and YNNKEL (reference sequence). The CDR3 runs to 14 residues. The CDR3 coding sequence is TGTGCCAGCAGCCAAGAGATACGGGGCTACGAGCAGTACTTC. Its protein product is CASSQEIRGYEQYF.

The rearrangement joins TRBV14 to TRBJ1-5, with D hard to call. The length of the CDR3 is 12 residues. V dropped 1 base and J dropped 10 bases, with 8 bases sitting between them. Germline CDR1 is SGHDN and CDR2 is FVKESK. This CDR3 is CASSQGEGPQHF. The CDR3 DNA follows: TGTGCCAGCAGCCAAGGAGAGGGACCCCAGCATTTT.

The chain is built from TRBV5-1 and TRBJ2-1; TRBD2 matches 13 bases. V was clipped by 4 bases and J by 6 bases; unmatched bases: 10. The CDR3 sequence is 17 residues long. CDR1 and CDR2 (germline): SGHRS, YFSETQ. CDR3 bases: TGCGCCAGCAGCGCCGGGACTAGCGGGGTTGGAATCAATGAGCAGTTCTTC. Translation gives CASSAGTSGVGINEQFF. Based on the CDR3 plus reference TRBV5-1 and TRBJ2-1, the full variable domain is KAGVTQTPRYLIKTRGQQVTLSCSPISGHRSVSWYQQTPGQGLQFLFEYFSETQRNKGNFPGRFSGRQFSNSRSEMNVSTLELGDSALYLCASSAGTSGVGINEQFFGPGTRLTVL.

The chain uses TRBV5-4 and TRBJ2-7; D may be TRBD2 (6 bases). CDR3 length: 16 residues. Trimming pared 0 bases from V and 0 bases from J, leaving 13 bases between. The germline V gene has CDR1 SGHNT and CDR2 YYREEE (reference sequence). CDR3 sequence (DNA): TGTGCCAGCAGCTTGGCTGTGGGGAGGAGCTCCTACGAGCAGTACTTC. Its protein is CASSLAVGRSSYEQYF.

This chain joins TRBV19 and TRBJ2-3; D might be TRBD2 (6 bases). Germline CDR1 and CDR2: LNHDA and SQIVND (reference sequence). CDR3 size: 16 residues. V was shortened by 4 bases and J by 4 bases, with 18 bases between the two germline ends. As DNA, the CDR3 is TGTGCCAGTAGTAAGGCGTCCGGGACTGGCCCAGATACGCAGTATTTT. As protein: CASSKASGTGPDTQYF.

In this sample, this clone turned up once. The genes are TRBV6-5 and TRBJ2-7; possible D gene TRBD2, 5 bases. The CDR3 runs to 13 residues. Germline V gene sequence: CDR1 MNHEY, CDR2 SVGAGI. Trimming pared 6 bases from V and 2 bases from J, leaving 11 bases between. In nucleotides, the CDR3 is TGTGCCAGCAGAGCAGTCGGGACCTACGAGCAGTACTTC. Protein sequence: CASRAVGTYEQYF.

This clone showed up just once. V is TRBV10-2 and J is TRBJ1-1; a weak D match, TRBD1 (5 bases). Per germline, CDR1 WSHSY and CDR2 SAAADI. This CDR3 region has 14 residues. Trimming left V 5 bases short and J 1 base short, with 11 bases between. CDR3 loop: CASSWTPRNTEAFF. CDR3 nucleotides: TGCGCCAGCAGTTGGACACCACGGAACACTGAAGCTTTCTTT.

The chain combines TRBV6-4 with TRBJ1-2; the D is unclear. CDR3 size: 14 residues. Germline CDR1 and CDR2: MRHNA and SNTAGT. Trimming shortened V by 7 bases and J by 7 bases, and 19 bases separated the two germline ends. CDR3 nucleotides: TGTGCCAGCAAGGCAGAGGATTCGGCGCCTGGCTACACCTTC. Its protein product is CASKAEDSAPGYTF.